This T cell receptor beta chain came from a study of blood T cell repertoires in COVID-19. Sequenced by immunoSEQ multiplex PCR; TCRdb stores in-frame clones only, minus some. This table has about 45,000 clones, nearly 80% appearing once. This CDR3 is built from 15 residues. Germline assignment: CDR1 PRHDT and CDR2 FYEKMQ (reference sequence). V lost 0 bases, J lost 3 bases, and 4 bases stayed unmatched. Material for sequencing was peripheral blood. The V call is TRBV13, the J call TRBJ2-5; 7 positions match TRBD1. The clonotype comes from a man between 65 and 80 years old with acute or convalescent COVID-19. The CDR3 DNA sequence: TGTGCCAGCAGCTTAGGCCGGACAGGCGAAGAGACCCAGTACTTC. It yields the protein CASSLGRTGEETQYF. Supplemented by reference TRBV13 and TRBJ2-5, the full variable domain reads AAGVIQSPRHLIKEKRETATLKCYPIPRHDTVYWYQQGPGQDPQFLISFYEKMQSDKGSIPDRFSAQQFSDYHSELNMSSLELGDSALYFCASSLGRTGEETQYFGPGTRLLVL.